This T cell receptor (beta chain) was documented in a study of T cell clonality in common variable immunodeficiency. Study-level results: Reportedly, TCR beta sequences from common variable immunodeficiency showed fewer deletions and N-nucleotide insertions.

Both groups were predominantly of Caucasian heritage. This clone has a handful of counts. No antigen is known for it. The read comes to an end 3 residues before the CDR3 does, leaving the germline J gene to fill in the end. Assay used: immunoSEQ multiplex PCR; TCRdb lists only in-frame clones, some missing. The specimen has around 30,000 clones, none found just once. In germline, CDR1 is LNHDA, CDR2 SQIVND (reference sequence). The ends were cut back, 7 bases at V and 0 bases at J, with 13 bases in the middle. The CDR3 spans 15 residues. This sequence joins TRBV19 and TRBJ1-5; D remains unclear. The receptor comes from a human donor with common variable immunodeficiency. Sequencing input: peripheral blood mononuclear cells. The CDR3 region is CASNAGRYSNQPQHF. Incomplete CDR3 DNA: TGTGCCAGTAACGCAGGCCGCTATAGCAATCAGCCC.